Listed below are T cell receptor beta chains from one sample, sequenced in a study of neoadjuvant nivolumab and ipilimumab in lung cancer. Using immunoSEQ multiplex PCR, the repertoire was profiled, and TCRdb retains in-frame clones only, with some absent. The sample yields 28,000 or so clones, 83% seen once. The sequences come from tumor tissue, collected after neoadjuvant nivolumab, alone or with ipilimumab, at or shortly before surgery. Source of these receptors: an adult with non-small cell lung cancer. Each CDR3 is given with its conserved first and last residue. Fields, in order: D gene, J gene, clone size, V gene, CDR3 DNA, CDR3 protein. A D gene is named only where the DNA matches it firmly. A row's size may be missing; if present it is once, few, many or a size class.

NA | TRBJ1-1 | NA | TRBV29-1 | TGCAGCGCCTACGACCGGGACGGGATTGGCGTCTTT | CSAYDRDGIGVF
NA | TRBJ2-7 | NA | TRBV30 | TGTGCCTGGAGTATGTCGGATGGGGAGCAGTACTTC | CAWSMSDGEQYF
NA | TRBJ1-1 | NA | TRBV29-1 | TGCAGCGTTGCCATCTTTTGGACTCTGAACACTGAAGCTTTCTTT | CSVAIFWTLNTEAFF
NA | TRBJ1-2 | NA | TRBV4-1 | TGCGCCAGCAGCCAAGACAGAACTAACTATGGCTACACCTTC | CASSQDRTNYGYTF
NA | TRBJ2-2 | NA | TRBV20-1 | TGCAGTGCTAATGTAATCCAGGAGCTGTTTTTT | CSANVIQELFF
TRBD1 | TRBJ1-1 | NA | TRBV30 | TGTGCCTGGAGCCCGGGACAGCCGGAAGCTTTCTTT | CAWSPGQPEAFF
TRBD1 | TRBJ2-1 | NA | TRBV7-2 | TGTGCCAGCAGCTTAAGGGGACAGGGATACAATGAGCAGTTCTTC | CASSLRGQGYNEQFF
NA | TRBJ2-1 | NA | TRBV6-1 | TGTGCCAGCAGGAATTTTAGCGTCCTCAAAGGGGAGCAGTTCTTC | CASRNFSVLKGEQFF
TRBD1 | TRBJ1-5 | few | TRBV30 | TGTGCCTGGGGAACGGGACAGAATCAGCCCCAGCATTTT | CAWGTGQNQPQHF
NA | TRBJ2-7 | NA | TRBV5-1 | TGCGCCAGCAGCTTGGCCCCAGGTAGCCCTGAGCAGTACTTC | CASSLAPGSPEQYF
NA | TRBJ1-1 | few | TRBV7-2 | TGTGCCAGCAGCTCGCAGGGTGACACTGAAGCTTTCTTT | CASSSQGDTEAFF
NA | TRBJ1-1 | NA | TRBV5-1 | TGCGCCAGCAGCTTGCTCGGGCTGAACACTGAAGCTTTCTTT | CASSLLGLNTEAFF
NA | TRBJ1-5 | NA | TRBV10-2 | TGCGCCAGCAGTGAGTCCCCAGGGAATAGCAATCAGCCCCAGCATTTT | CASSESPGNSNQPQHF
TRBD1 | TRBJ1-1 | NA | TRBV7-2 | TGTGCCAGCAGCCCAGGGGGGCGGGGGACTGAAGCTTTCTTT | CASSPGGRGTEAFF
NA | TRBJ1-4 | NA | TRBV13 | TGTGCCAGCAGAGCCAGGGGCGATGATAAAAAACTGTTTTTT | CASRARGDDKKLFF
TRBD1 | TRBJ1-2 | NA | TRBV5-1 | TGCGCCAGCAGCGGCGGGGACAGCGCTAACTATGGCTACACCTTC | CASSGGDSANYGYTF
TRBD1 | TRBJ2-7 | NA | TRBV9 | TGTGCCAGCAGCGCATCCGCCGGGACAGGGATGTACGAGCAGTACTTC | CASSASAGTGMYEQYF
NA | TRBJ2-3 | NA | TRBV7-4 | TGTGCCAGCAGCCCTCTGGGAGGACAGAGCACAGATACGCAGTATTTT | CASSPLGGQSTDTQYF
NA | TRBJ2-5 | NA | TRBV2 | TGTGCCAGTTCACTCCAGACGGGACAAGGACAAGAGACCCAGTACTTC | CASSLQTGQGQETQYF
TRBD2 | TRBJ2-6 | NA | TRBV5-6 | TGTGCCAGCAGCCTGGATCCGGGACTAGTCGTTAGGGGGGCCAACGTCCTGACTTTC | CASSLDPGLVVRGANVLTF
NA | TRBJ2-3 | NA | TRBV29-1 | TGCAGCGTTGACCAAATCCGGGGAGATACGCAGTATTTT | CSVDQIRGDTQYF
TRBD1 | TRBJ1-6 | NA | TRBV30 | TGTGCCTGCAAGAACAACAGGGGGTCCTATAATTCACCCCTCCACTTT | CACKNNRGSYNSPLHF
TRBD1 | TRBJ2-5 | NA | TRBV6-6 | TGTGCCAGCAGCGGGACAGTTATTGTGGAGACCCAGTACTTC | CASSGTVIVETQYF
NA | TRBJ2-3 | NA | TRBV7-8 | TGTGCCAGCAGCGGTAATGTGGCAGATACGCAGTATTTT | CASSGNVADTQYF
NA | TRBJ1-2 | NA | TRBV4-3 | TGCGCCAGCAGCCAAGCAGGGTTAGGCTATGGCTACACCTTC | CASSQAGLGYGYTF
NA | TRBJ2-7 | NA | TRBV6-6 | TGTGCCAGCAGTCCAAAAGGGGACGAGCAGTACTTC | CASSPKGDEQYF
NA | TRBJ1-5 | NA | TRBV28 | TGTGCCAGCAGTTTATCTTCTGGACGAAGCAATCAGCCCCAGCATTTT | CASSLSSGRSNQPQHF
NA | TRBJ1-5 | NA | TRBV18 | TGTGCCAGCTCCCCTTCAACGTTTCAGGGGATTGGCGGCAATCAGCCCCAGCATTTT | CASSPSTFQGIGGNQPQHF
TRBD2 | TRBJ2-4 | NA | TRBV15 | TGTGCCACCAGCAGAGGGACGGGGACTAGCGGGACCAAAAACATTCAGTACTTC | CATSRGTGTSGTKNIQYF
NA | TRBJ1-2 | NA | TRBV5-1 | TGCGCCAGCAGCTGGGGGTTCACCGGGACGGGCTATGGCTACACCTTC | CASSWGFTGTGYGYTF
NA | TRBJ1-4 | NA | TRBV10-3 | TGTGCCATCACCGGGACCAGGAATGAAAAACTGTTTTTT | CAITGTRNEKLFF
TRBD1 | TRBJ1-1 | NA | TRBV9 | TGTGCCAGCAGCGCCCGACAGGGAGTTTCTGACACTGAAGCTTTCTTT | CASSARQGVSDTEAFF
TRBD1 | TRBJ1-2 | NA | TRBV7-2 | TGTGCCAGCAGCAAACCGGGACAGGGTGCCTCCTTTTATGGCTACACCTTC | CASSKPGQGASFYGYTF
NA | TRBJ1-2 | NA | TRBV7-9 | TGTGCCAGCAGCTCGCGACTGGACACGAACTATGGCTACACCTTC | CASSSRLDTNYGYTF
NA | TRBJ1-1 | NA | TRBV29-1 | TGCAGCGTTGCCAGGGGCAACGCTGAAGCTTTCTTT | CSVARGNAEAFF
TRBD2 | TRBJ2-5 | NA | TRBV29-1 | TGCAGCGTTGAATGGCTAGCGGGGGACAAAAAGACCCAGTACTTC | CSVEWLAGDKKTQYF
TRBD2 | TRBJ2-1 | few | TRBV7-9 | TGTGCCAGCAGCCCACAGTGGGCGGGGGGTTACAATGAGCAGTTCTTC | CASSPQWAGGYNEQFF
NA | TRBJ2-7 | NA | TRBV29-1 | TGCAGCGTTATAAAAGTGGATTACTCCTACGAGCAGTACTTC | CSVIKVDYSYEQYF
TRBD2 | TRBJ2-1 | NA | TRBV14 | TGTGCCAGCAGCCAAGGACGGGGGGGTGAGCAGTTCTTC | CASSQGRGGEQFF
NA | TRBJ1-5 | few | TRBV2 | TGTGCCAGCAGTGGGGGGACTAATCAGCCCCAGCATTTT | CASSGGTNQPQHF
NA | TRBJ2-3 | NA | TRBV10-3 | TGTGCCATCAGTTCTCCCGTTGTCGGGTACCCAAGCACAGATACGCAGTATTTT | CAISSPVVGYPSTDTQYF